The 15 T cell receptor beta chains reported below all come from one sample, sequenced in a study of blood T cell repertoires in COVID-19. Data came from immunoSEQ multiplex PCR; TCRdb stores just in-frame clones and leaves some out. The table shows roughly 380,000 clones, with around nine tenths occurring only once. The sequenced sample was peripheral blood. All receptors derive from a woman between 55 and 75 years old with COVID-19, enrolled during active disease.

The CDR3: CASSPAGQAQETQYF. The DNA of the CDR3 is TGTGCCAGCTCACCGGCGGGACAGGCACAAGAGACCCAGTACTTC. The genes are TRBV18 and TRBJ2-5; 8 bases align to TRBD1. V shed 3 bases, J shed 2 bases, and the junction held 5 bases outside the gene matches. Germline V lookup: CDR1 KGHSH, CDR2 LQKENI. The CDR3 contains 15 residues.

This chain joins TRBV12-5 and TRBJ2-3; a weak D match, TRBD2 (5 bases). The CDR3 is 16 residues long. CDR1 is LGHNT, CDR2 FRNRAP, per germline. V was pared by 5 bases and J by 1 base, with 16 bases between. CDR3 in amino acids: CASGAGVEGGTDTQYF. The CDR3 DNA reads TGTGCTAGTGGTGCTGGCGTAGAGGGAGGCACAGATACGCAGTATTTT.

This rearrangement joins TRBV2 to TRBJ2-2, with D perhaps TRBD1 (5 bases). The CDR3 is made up of 16 amino acids. Germline V gene lookup returns CDR1 SNHLY and CDR2 FYNNEI. The V gene lost 7 bases and the J gene lost 0 bases, with 15 bases spanning the gap. In DNA form, the CDR3 reads TGTGCCAGCAACCCCCGAGGACATACGAACACCGGGGAGCTGTTTTTT. Amino acids: CASNPRGHTNTGELFF.

The chain joins TRBV10-3 to TRBJ2-1; 7 nucleotides line up with TRBD1. V dropped 2 bases and J dropped 4; count of bases not matched to a gene: 5. CDR1 and CDR2 from the germline V gene are ENHRY and SYGVKD. This CDR3 region has 15 residues. CDR3 sequence (DNA): TGTGCCATCAGTGAGGAGGCGACAGGGTACAATGAGCAGTTCTTC. This encodes CAISEEATGYNEQFF.

The V gene is TRBV28, the J gene TRBJ1-2, with D maybe TRBD1 (5 bases). The V gene lost 6 bases and the J gene lost 0 bases, with 23 bases spanning the gap. The CDR3 sequence is 18 residues long. The V gene's germline CDR1 is MDHEN and CDR2 SYDVKM. The DNA for the CDR3 is TGTGCCAGCAGACGCTTGGGACTCTCGAGAGGGGCTAACTATGGCTACACCTTC. Its protein is CASRRLGLSRGANYGYTF.

This chain joins TRBV5-1 and TRBJ2-7; no reliable D call. V gave up 0 bases and J gave up 6 bases, with 7 bases separating them. Germline V gene lookup returns CDR1 SGHRS and CDR2 YFSETQ. The CDR3 extends over 12 amino acids. The CDR3 spells CASSLGLGEQYF. The CDR3 DNA reads as TGCGCCAGCAGCTTGGGCCTCGGCGAGCAGTACTTC.

The rearrangement joins TRBV5-5 to TRBJ1-2; the match to TRBD1 covers 8 bases. Trimming at V came to 0 bases and at J to 7 bases, leaving 5 bases not matched to a gene. The CDR3 contains 14 residues. Germline loops: CDR1 SGHKS, CDR2 YYEKEE (reference sequence). The CDR3 sequence is CASSLEWTGTGYTF. CDR3 bases: TGTGCCAGCAGCTTGGAGTGGACAGGGACTGGCTACACCTTC.

The chain carries TRBV7-8 and TRBJ2-1; the match to TRBD2 covers 8 bases. There are 20 residues in the CDR3. The V gene end was trimmed by 1 base and the J gene end by 2 bases; junction bases not matched to a gene: 16. Germline values: CDR1 SGHVS, CDR2 FQNEAQ. This chain's CDR3 is CASSLVTGIEVRGAYNEQFF. The CDR3 DNA reads TGTGCCAGCAGCTTAGTCACAGGGATAGAGGTGCGGGGGGCCTACAATGAGCAGTTCTTC.

Only a few counts were recorded for this clone. Other DNA sequences in this sample translate to the same CDR3. The chain carries TRBV27 and TRBJ2-2; D is unclear. V was pared by 5 bases and J by 1 base, with 2 bases between. The CDR3 loop spans 12 amino acids. From germline, CDR1 is MNHEY and CDR2 SMNVEV (reference sequence). DNA of the CDR3: TGTGCCAGCAGTCGGAACACCGGGGAGCTGTTTTTT. Protein sequence: CASSRNTGELFF.

J is TRBJ1-5 and V is TRBV6-5, with 9 bases identical to TRBD1. The length of the CDR3 is 14 residues. Germline loops: CDR1 MNHEY, CDR2 SVGAGI. V lost 6 bases and J lost 9; bases outside the gene matches: 9. DNA of the CDR3: TGTGCCAGCAGCCCGGGACAGGGCGGATCGCCCCAGCATTTT. Protein: CASSPGQGGSPQHF.

This clone came up a few times. The chain recombines TRBV19 with TRBJ2-1; unclear D gene. Trimming took 8 bases from V and 4 from J, leaving 18 bases between them. The length of the CDR3 is 15 residues. CDR1 is LNHDA, CDR2 SQIVND, per germline (reference sequence). CDR3 nucleotides: TGTGCCAGTCACCCTGGTGTGACAAATTACAATGAGCAGTTCTTC. It specifies CASHPGVTNYNEQFF.

In this sample, this clone turned up a few times. CDR3 sequence (DNA): TGCGCCAGCAGCTCGCTAGCGGGCTTCCAAGAGACCCAGTACTTC. The encoded protein is CASSSLAGFQETQYF. The chain combines TRBV5-1 with TRBJ2-5, with TRBD2 matching over 8 bases. After removal of 3 bases from V and 1 base from J, the junction contained 5 bases not matched to a gene. The germline CDR1 and CDR2 sequences are SGHRS and YFSETQ. The CDR3 extends over 15 amino acids.

The V gene is TRBV5-4, the J gene TRBJ1-6; no clear D. The V end was cut by 4 bases, the J end by 4 bases, with 15 bases between. The CDR3 contains 16 residues. Per the germline V gene, CDR1 is SGHNT and CDR2 is YYREEE (reference sequence). The CDR3 here is CASSPGGGRYNSPLHF. Here the CDR3 DNA reads TGTGCCAGCAGCCCCGGAGGCGGCCGGTATAATTCACCCCTCCACTTT.

The chain uses TRBV19 and TRBJ1-6; unclear D gene. The germline V gene has CDR1 LNHDA and CDR2 SQIVND (reference sequence). The CDR3 is 15 amino acids. With 9 bases removed from V and 10 bases from J, the gap between germline ends came to 22 bases. The CDR3 DNA is TGTGCCAGCCTTAACCCCGGAGATCTCCGGTCACCCCTCCACTTT. Its translation: CASLNPGDLRSPLHF.

V is TRBV19 and J is TRBJ1-1; D is possibly TRBD1 (5 bases). Trimming took 6 bases from V and 1 from J, leaving 21 bases between them. Germline CDR1 reads LNHDA; CDR2 reads SQIVND (reference sequence). The CDR3 runs 17 residues. This CDR3 reads CASSSLQRGGPNTEAFF. Written as DNA, the CDR3 is TGTGCCAGTAGCTCCCTTCAAAGGGGCGGCCCGAACACTGAAGCTTTCTTT.